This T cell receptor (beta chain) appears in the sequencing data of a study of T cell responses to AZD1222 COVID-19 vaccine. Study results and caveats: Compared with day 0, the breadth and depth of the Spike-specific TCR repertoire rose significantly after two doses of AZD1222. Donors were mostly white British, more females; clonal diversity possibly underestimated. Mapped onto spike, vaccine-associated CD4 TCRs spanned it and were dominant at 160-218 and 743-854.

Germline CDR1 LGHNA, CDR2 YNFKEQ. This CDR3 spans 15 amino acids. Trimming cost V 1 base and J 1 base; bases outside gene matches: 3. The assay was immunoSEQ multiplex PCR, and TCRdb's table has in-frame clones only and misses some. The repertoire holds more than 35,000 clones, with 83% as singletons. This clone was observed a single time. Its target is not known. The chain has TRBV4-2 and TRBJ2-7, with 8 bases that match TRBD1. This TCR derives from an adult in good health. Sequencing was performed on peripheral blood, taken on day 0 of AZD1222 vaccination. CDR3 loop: CASSQGTGGSYEQYF. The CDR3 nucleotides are TGTGCCAGCAGCCAAGGCACAGGGGGGTCCTACGAGCAGTACTTC.